This T cell receptor (beta chain) was captured in a study of T-cell memory formation after mild COVID-19. Across the study: TCR clusters were mostly donor specific.

Study outcomes and limitations: Contracting clones from day 15 to 85 showed balanced CD4/CD8; later expanders favored CD4+. Some clones that responded were present in memory (sampled pre-infection), which suggests cross-reactive memory joined.

Germline CDR1 reads KGHSH; CDR2 reads LQKENI. Trimming removed 2 bases from V and 1 base from J, with 11 bases in between. The length of the CDR3 is 15 residues. Worth noting for this clonotype: Its matching antigen is unknown.

One entry per CDR3 protein, called by TCRdb with MiXCR from the 5' RACE reads. Here the sample spans 560,000 or so distinct CDR3 sequences, around 15% being singletons. The material sequenced was PBMCs or a T cell subset sorted from them (not recorded which). This clonotype was sampled from an adult woman who had mild COVID-19 (a few samples of this study predate the infection). Cell type and time point are not known. The genes are TRBV18 and TRBJ1-1; D not resolved. The CDR3 sequence: CASSPRKGENTEAFF. Written as DNA, the CDR3 is TGTGCCAGCTCACCAAGAAAAGGCGAGAACACTGAAGCTTTCTTT.